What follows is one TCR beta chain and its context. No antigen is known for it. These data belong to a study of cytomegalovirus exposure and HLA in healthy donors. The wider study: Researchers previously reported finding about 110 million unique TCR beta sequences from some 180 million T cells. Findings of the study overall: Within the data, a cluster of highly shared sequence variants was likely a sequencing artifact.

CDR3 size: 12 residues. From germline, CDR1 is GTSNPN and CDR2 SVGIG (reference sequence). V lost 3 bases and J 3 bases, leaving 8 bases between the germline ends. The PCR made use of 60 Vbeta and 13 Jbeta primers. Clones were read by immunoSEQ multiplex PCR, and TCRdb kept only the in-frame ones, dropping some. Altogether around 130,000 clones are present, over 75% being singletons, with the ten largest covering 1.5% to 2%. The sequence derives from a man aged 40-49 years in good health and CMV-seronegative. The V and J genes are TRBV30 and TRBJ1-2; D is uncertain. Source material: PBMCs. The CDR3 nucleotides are TGTGCCTGGAGGGCTTCCGACTATGGCTACACCTTC. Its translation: CAWRASDYGYTF.